This entry concerns a single T cell receptor beta chain. Its antigen remains unidentified. Produced via immunoSEQ multiplex PCR; TCRdb's table is partial and in-frame only. The table records about 61,000 clones, 89% of them present only once. The germline V and J ends were trimmed by 3 bases and 1 base, with 12 bases remaining between them. This CDR3 is built from 15 residues. CDR1 is LNHDA, CDR2 SQIVND, per germline (reference sequence). This entry belongs to a study of OX40 agonist ivuxolimab in advanced cancers. Overall study: Ivuxolimab was administered intravenously to patients at 0.01 to 10 mg/kg every 2 weeks.

Whole-study findings and limits: Among the lowest peripheral clonal expansion occurred in 0.1-3.0 mg/kg partial responders. More expanded clones were seen, on average, in CD8+ T cells than in CD4+.

The sequence came from an adult with an advanced solid tumor such as melanoma, head and neck, liver or kidney cancer. Material: CD4+ or CD8+ T cells sorted from blood, obtained in a trial of the OX40 agonist ivuxolimab. The V and J genes are TRBV19 and TRBJ1-2; no clear D gene. This CDR3 reads CASSMVADVNYGYTF. The DNA for the CDR3 is TGTGCCAGTAGTATGGTAGCGGATGTTAACTATGGCTACACCTTC. The whole variable domain, remainder taken from reference TRBV19 and TRBJ1-2, is DGGITQSPKYLFRKEGQNVTLSCEQNLNHDAMYWYRQDPGQGLRLIYYSQIVNDFQKGDIAEGYSVSREKKESFPLTVTSAQKNPTAFYLCASSMVADVNYGYTFGSGTRLTVV.